This record covers a single T cell receptor beta chain. Germline V gives CDR1 MDHEN, CDR2 SYDVKM. The CDR3 has 15 residues. V gave up 3 bases and J gave up 5 bases, with 16 bases separating them. The sample originates from a study of somatic mutations in cytotoxic T cells in rheumatoid arthritis. The table came from immunoSEQ multiplex PCR; TCRdb's copy has only in-frame clones and leaves some out. The data show 6,000 to 7,000 clones, 72% seen once. The rearrangement uses TRBV28 and TRBJ2-5; D remains ambiguous. Sequenced input: CD8+ T cells sorted from blood. This clonotype was sampled from a woman in her forties or fifties in good health. Written as DNA, the CDR3 is TGTGCCAGCAGTTTTGGCGCTTCGGAGTACGAGACCCAGTACTTC. This translates into CASSFGASEYETQYF.